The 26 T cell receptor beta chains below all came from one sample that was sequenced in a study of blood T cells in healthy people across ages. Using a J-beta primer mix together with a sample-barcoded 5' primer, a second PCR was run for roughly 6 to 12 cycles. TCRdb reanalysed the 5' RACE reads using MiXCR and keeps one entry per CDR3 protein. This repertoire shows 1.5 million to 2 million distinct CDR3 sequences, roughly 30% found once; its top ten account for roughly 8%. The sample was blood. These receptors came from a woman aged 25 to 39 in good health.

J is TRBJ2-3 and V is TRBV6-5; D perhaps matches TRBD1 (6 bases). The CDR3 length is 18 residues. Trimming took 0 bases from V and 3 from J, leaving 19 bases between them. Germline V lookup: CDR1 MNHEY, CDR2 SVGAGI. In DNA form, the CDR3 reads TGTGCCAGCAGTTACTCGACGTTGGGGGCCCCCCAGACAGATACGCAGTATTTT. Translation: CASSYSTLGAPQTDTQYF.

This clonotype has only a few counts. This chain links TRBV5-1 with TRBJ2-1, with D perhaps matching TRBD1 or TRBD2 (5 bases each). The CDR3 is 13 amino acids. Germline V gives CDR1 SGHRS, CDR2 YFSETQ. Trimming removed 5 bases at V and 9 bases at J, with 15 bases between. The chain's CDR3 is CASRDIRGGEQFF. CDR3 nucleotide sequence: TGCGCCAGCAGGGACATCCGCGGAGGTGAGCAGTTCTTC.

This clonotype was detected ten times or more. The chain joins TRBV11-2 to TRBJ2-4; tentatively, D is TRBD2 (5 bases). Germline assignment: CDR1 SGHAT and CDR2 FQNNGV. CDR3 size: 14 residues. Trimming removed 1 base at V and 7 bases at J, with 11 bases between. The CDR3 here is CASSLGLLSNIQYF. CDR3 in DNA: TGTGCCAGCAGCTTAGGACTATTATCGAACATTCAGTACTTC.

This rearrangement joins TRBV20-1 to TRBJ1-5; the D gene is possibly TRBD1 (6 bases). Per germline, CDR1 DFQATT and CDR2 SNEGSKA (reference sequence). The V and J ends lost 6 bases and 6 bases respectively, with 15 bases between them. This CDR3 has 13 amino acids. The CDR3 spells CSASTGSSQPQHF. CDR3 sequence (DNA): TGCAGTGCGAGTACAGGGTCTAGTCAGCCCCAGCATTTT.

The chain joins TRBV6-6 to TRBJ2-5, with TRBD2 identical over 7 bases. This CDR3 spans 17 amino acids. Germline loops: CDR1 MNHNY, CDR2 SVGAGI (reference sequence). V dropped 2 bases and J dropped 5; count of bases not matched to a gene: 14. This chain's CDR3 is CASSYTPTSSWAETQYF. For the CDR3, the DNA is TGTGCCAGCAGTTACACCCCGACTAGCTCATGGGCTGAGACCCAGTACTTC.

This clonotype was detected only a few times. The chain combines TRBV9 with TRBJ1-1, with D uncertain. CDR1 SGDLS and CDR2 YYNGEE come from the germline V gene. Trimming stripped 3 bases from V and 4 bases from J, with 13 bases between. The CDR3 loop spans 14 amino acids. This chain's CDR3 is CASSASWISTEAFF. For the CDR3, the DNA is TGTGCCAGCAGCGCATCCTGGATTAGCACTGAAGCTTTCTTT.

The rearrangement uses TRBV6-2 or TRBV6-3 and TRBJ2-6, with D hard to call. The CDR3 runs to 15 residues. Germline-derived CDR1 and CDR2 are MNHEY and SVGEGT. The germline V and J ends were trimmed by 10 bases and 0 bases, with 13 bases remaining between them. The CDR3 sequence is CATRDRSSGANVLTF. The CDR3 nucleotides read TGTGCCACCCGAGACCGGAGCTCTGGGGCCAACGTCCTGACTTTC.

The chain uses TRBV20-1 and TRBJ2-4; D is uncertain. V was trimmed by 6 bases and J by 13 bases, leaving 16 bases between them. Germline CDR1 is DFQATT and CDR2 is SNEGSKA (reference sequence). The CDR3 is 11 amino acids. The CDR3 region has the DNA TGCAGTGCCAGCCCCGGATCTAAACAGTACTTC. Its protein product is CSASPGSKQYF.

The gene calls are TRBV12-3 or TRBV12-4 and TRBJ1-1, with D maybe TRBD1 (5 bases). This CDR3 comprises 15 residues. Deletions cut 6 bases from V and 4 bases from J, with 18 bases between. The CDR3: CASSSGAGWGTEAFF. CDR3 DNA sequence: TGTGCCAGCAGCTCCGGGGCAGGGTGGGGCACTGAAGCTTTCTTT.

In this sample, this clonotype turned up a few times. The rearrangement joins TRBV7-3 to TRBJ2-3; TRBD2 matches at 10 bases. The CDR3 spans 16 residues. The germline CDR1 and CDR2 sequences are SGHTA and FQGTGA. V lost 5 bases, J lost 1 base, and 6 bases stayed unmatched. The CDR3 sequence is CASSTTSGSGTDTQYF. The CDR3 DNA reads TGTGCCAGCAGCACGACTAGCGGGTCGGGCACAGATACGCAGTATTTT.

The CDR3 loop reads CASSLIFSGGKNTGELFF. The CDR3 region has the DNA TGTGCCAGCAGCTTAATCTTTAGCGGGGGCAAGAACACCGGGGAGCTGTTTTTT. The genes are TRBV7-2 and TRBJ2-2; TRBD2 agrees at 9 bases. V lost 2 bases, J lost 1 base, and 8 bases stayed unmatched. The CDR3 runs to 18 residues. Looked up from germline, CDR1 is SGHTA and CDR2 is FQGNSA. The whole variable domain, remainder taken from reference TRBV7-2 and TRBJ2-2, is GAGVSQSPSNKVTEKGKDVELRCDPISGHTALYWYRQSLGQGLEFLIYFQGNSAPDKSGLPSDRFSAERTGGSVSTLTIQRTQQEDSAVYLCASSLIFSGGKNTGELFFGEGSRLTVL.

CDR3 loop: CASSQNSGPSNSPLHF. CDR3 DNA sequence: TGTGCCAGCAGCCAAAACTCAGGGCCGTCTAATTCACCCCTCCACTTT. V is TRBV3-1 and J is TRBJ1-6; D might be TRBD1 (5 bases). Germline assignment: CDR1 LGHDT and CDR2 YNNKEL (reference sequence). Trimming shortened V by 2 bases and J by 6 bases, and 14 bases separated the two germline ends. This CDR3 is 16 amino acids long. Complete variable domain (other parts from reference TRBV3-1 and TRBJ1-6): DTAVSQTPKYLVTQMGNDKSIKCEQNLGHDTMYWYKQDSKKFLKIMFSYNNKELIINETVPNRFSPKSPDKAHLNLHINSLELGDSAVYFCASSQNSGPSNSPLHFGNGTRLTVT.

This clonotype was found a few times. In nucleotides, the CDR3 is TGTGCCAGCACCATGGGGCTCCGGGCTGGCACTGAAGCTTTCTTT. Its translation: CASTMGLRAGTEAFF. V usage is TRBV6-6 and J usage is TRBJ1-1, with a weak D call TRBD1 (5 bases). Germline V gives CDR1 MNHNY, CDR2 SVGAGI (reference sequence). Trimming removed 7 bases at V and 4 bases at J, with 19 bases between. This CDR3 region has 15 residues.

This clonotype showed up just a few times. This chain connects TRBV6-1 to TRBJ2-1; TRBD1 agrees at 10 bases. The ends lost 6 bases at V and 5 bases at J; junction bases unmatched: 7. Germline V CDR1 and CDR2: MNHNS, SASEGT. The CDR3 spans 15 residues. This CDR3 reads CASRPMTGGHNEQFF. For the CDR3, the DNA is TGTGCCAGCAGACCTATGACAGGGGGCCACAATGAGCAGTTCTTC.

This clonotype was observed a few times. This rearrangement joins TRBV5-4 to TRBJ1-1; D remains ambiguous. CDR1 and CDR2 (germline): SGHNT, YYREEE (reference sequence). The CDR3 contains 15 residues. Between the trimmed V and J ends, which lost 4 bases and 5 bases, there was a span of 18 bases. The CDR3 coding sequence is TGTGCCAGCAGCCCGCCGAAGGGAGGTTTAACTGAAGCTTTCTTT. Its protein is CASSPPKGGLTEAFF.

CDR3 DNA sequence: TGCAGCGTTGCCCGGACTAGCGACAATGAGCAGTTCTTC. Protein sequence: CSVARTSDNEQFF. The J gene is TRBJ2-1, the V gene TRBV29-1; 9 nucleotides align to TRBD2. The CDR3 is made up of 13 amino acids. Germline assignment: CDR1 SQVTM and CDR2 ANQGSEA. V gave up 4 bases and J gave up 5 bases; unmatched junction bases: 3.

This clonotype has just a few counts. In DNA, the CDR3 is TGTGCCACCAGCATCAGGGGAAGGGCAGACAATCAGCCCCAGCATTTT. Its translation: CATSIRGRADNQPQHF. This chain uses TRBV15 with TRBJ1-5; D is perhaps TRBD1 (6 bases). CDR3 size: 16 residues. CDR1 and CDR2 from the germline V gene are LNHNV and YYDKDF (reference sequence). The ends were cut back, 4 bases at V and 3 bases at J, with 16 bases in the middle.

The CDR3 DNA sequence: TGTGCCTGGAGTGGACAGGGGGCGCAGTACTTC. It yields the protein CAWSGQGAQYF. The chain couples TRBV30 to TRBJ2-7; 10 bases line up with TRBD1. Germline V gene sequence: CDR1 GTSNPN, CDR2 SVGIG (reference sequence). V gave up 1 base and J gave up 9 bases; unmatched junction bases: 0. This CDR3 has 11 residues.

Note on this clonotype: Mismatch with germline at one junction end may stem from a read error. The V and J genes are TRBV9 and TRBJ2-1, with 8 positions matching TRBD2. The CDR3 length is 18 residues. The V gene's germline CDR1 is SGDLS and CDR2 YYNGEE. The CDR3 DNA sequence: TGTGCCGGCAGCGTAGCGGTAGCGGGGCCTAGCTCCTACAATGAGCAGTTCTTC. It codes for CAGSVAVAGPSSYNEQFF. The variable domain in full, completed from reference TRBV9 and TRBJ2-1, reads DSGVTQTPKHLITATGQRVTLRCSPRSGDLSVYWYQQSLDQGLQFLIQYYNGEERAKGNILERFSAQQFPDLHSELNLSSLELGDSALYFCAGSVAVAGPSSYNEQFFGPGTRLTVL.

The CDR3 loop is CASSGLGTPYNEQFF. The CDR3 bases are TGTGCCAGCAGTGGCCTCGGGACACCATACAATGAGCAGTTCTTC. This chain joins TRBV12-3 or TRBV12-4 and TRBJ2-1; possible D gene TRBD1, 6 bases. The germline V and J ends were trimmed by 5 bases and 4 bases, with 15 bases remaining between them. CDR3 length equals 15 residues.

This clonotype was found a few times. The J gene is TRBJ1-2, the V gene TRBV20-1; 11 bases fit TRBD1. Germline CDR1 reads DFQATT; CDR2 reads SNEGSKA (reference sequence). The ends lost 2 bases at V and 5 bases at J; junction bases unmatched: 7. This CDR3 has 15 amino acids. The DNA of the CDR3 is TGCAGTGCTAGAACCCCGGGACAGGGGGTGTATGGCTACACCTTC. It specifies CSARTPGQGVYGYTF.

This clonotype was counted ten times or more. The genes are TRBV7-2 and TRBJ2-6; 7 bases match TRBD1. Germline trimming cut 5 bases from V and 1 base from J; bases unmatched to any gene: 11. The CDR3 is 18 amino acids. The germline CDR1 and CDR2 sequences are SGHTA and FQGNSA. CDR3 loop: CASSNPGTASSGANVLTF. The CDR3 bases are TGTGCCAGCAGCAACCCCGGGACAGCGAGTTCTGGGGCCAACGTCCTGACTTTC.

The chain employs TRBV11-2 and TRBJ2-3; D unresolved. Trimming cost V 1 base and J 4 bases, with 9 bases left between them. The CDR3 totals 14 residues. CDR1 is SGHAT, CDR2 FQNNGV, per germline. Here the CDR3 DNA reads TGTGCCAGCAGCTTAGTTACGGAGCCAGATACGCAGTATTTT. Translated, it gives CASSLVTEPDTQYF.

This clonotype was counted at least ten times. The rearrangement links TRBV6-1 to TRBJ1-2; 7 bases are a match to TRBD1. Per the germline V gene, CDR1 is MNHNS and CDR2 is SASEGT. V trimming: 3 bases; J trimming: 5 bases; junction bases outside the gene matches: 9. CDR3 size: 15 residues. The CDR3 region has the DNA TGTGCCAGCAGTGAGTACCGGGACAGCGGATATGGCTACACCTTC. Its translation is CASSEYRDSGYGYTF.

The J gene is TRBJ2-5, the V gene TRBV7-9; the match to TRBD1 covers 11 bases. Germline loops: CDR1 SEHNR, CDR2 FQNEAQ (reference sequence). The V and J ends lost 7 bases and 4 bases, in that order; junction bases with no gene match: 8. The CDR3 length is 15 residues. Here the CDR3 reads CASTPIGTGGETQYF. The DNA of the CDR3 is TGTGCCAGCACCCCGATCGGGACAGGGGGAGAGACCCAGTACTTC.

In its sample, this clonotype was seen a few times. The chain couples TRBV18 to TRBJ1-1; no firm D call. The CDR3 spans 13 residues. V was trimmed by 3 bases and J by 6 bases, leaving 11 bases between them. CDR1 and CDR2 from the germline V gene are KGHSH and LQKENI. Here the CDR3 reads CASSPIADPEAFF. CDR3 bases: TGTGCCAGCTCACCGATCGCAGACCCTGAAGCTTTCTTT.